This TCR beta chain was captured by sequencing in a study of CD8 T cells in Susac syndrome. Random hexamers served to reverse transcribe about 0.5 to 1 ug RNA. Multiplex immunoSEQ PCR targeted 54 Vbeta and 13 Jbeta TCR beta segments. Via MiXCR, TCRdb re-called the immunoSEQ multiplex PCR reads, giving one row per CDR3 protein. Of 300,000 to 350,000 distinct CDR3 sequences listed, 92% were seen once; the top ten hold less than 0.08%. CD8+ and CD4+ blood T cells underwent TCR beta sequencing. The study used treatment-naive patients who had stable or active relapsing-remitting disease as multiple sclerosis controls. While CD8+ and CD4+ T cells were isolated negatively, TEMRA cells were enriched by FACS. Per germline, CDR1 SGDLS and CDR2 YYNGEE. Trimming cost V 0 bases and J 1 base, with 7 bases left between them. The CDR3 is 15 residues long. This clonotype showed up just once.

The sequenced sample consisted of CD4+ T cells from PBMCs. The origin of this receptor is a human donor with multiple sclerosis. V gene TRBV9 combines with J gene TRBJ2-2; D is unclear. CDR3 bases: TGTGCCAGCAGCGTAGTCGACCGGAACACCGGGGAGCTGTTTTTT. Translating gives CASSVVDRNTGELFF.